This T cell receptor beta chain was recorded in a study of T cells in Graves' hyperthyroidism and ophthalmopathy. In its sample, this clonotype was seen many times. CDR1 and CDR2 from the germline V gene are SGHAT and FQNNGV. The J segment lost 3 bases and the V segment lost 3 bases, leaving 4 bases of the junction unmatched. The CDR3 extends over 14 amino acids. RNA transcripts were the template for amplifying TCR beta CDR3 regions. A set of HTBI primers served as the primers for a first-round RT-PCR of the TCR CDR3. Each CDR3 protein gets one entry after TCRdb re-called the multiplex PCR reads with MiXCR. The sample consists of some 580,000 distinct CDR3 sequences, roughly 16% of them appearing once.

This chain uses TRBV11-2 with TRBJ2-7; 8 bases align to TRBD1. This clonotype was sampled from a woman aged 40 to 49 with Graves' ophthalmopathy. Sequencing was performed on blood. CDR3 protein: CASSFGRGRYEQYF. CDR3 nucleotides: TGTGCCAGCAGCTTCGGCAGGGGGCGCTACGAGCAGTACTTC.